This T cell receptor beta chain was obtained from a study of post-analysis software for immune sequencing data. Study as a whole: Relapsing-remitting, secondary progressive and progressive-relapsing courses of multiple sclerosis were included. Study-level results: Included in a set of roughly five TRBV segments more frequent in patients than controls were TRBV5-6, TRBV5-1 and TRBV20-1. Significantly lower normalized Chao1 diversity was found in patients with multiple sclerosis relative to controls. By F measure, samples from a shared preparation batch strongly co-clustered.

As concerns this clonotype: Its antigen is not known.

Unique molecular identifiers featured in each of the TCR beta cDNA libraries. A population of about 1 to 11 million T cells gave rise to roughly 490,000 cDNA molecules. MiXCR was run by TCRdb on the PCR reads, yielding one entry per CDR3 protein. This sample has more than 500,000 distinct CDR3 sequences, with roughly 34% found just once. The CDR3 covers 15 residues. V dropped 3 bases and J dropped 0 bases, with 8 bases sitting between them. From germline, CDR1 is MNHEY and CDR2 SMNVEV (reference sequence). The clonotype originates from a girl between 2 and 17 years old with multiple sclerosis. Specimen: blood. The V call is TRBV27, the J call TRBJ1-4; D not certain. This CDR3 is CASSLRHTTNEKLFF. The DNA for the CDR3 is TGTGCCAGCAGTTTGCGACACACAACTAATGAAAAACTGTTTTTT.